Listed here are 27 T cell receptor beta chains from one sample, sequenced in a study of blood T cell repertoires in COVID-19. The assay was immunoSEQ multiplex PCR, and TCRdb's table has in-frame clones only and misses some. Here the sample spans approximately 240,000 clones, 70% to 90% being singletons. Material: peripheral blood. The source is a man in his fifties or sixties with acute or convalescent COVID-19.

The rearrangement links TRBV7-9 to TRBJ2-5, with D unclear. V lost 6 bases to trimming and J lost 0 bases, with 11 bases between them. The CDR3 extends over 14 amino acids. Germline CDR1 SEHNR, CDR2 FQNEAQ (reference sequence). CDR3 residues: CASRHGGNQETQYF. As DNA, the CDR3 is TGTGCCAGCAGGCATGGCGGAAACCAAGAGACCCAGTACTTC. Based on the CDR3 plus reference TRBV7-9 and TRBJ2-5, the full variable domain is DTGVSQNPRHKITKRGQNVTFRCDPISEHNRLYWYRQTLGQGPEFLTYFQNEAQLEKSRLLSDRFSAERPKGSFSTLEIQRTEQGDSAMYLCASRHGGNQETQYFGPGTRLLVL.

The genes are TRBV28 and TRBJ1-1; 10 bases align to TRBD1. CDR1 is MDHEN and CDR2 is SYDVKM in the germline V gene. Unmatched junction bases numbered 5, after V lost 10 bases and J lost 3 bases. This CDR3 is 13 amino acids long. Here the CDR3 DNA reads TGTGCCAACCAAGGACAGGGGGACACTGAAGCTTTCTTT. Its protein product is CANQGQGDTEAFF.

This chain connects TRBV10-3 to TRBJ2-7; 10 bases line up with TRBD1. There are 13 residues in the CDR3. The junction had 4 bases not matched to a gene; V was cut back by 6 bases and J by 5 bases. CDR1 and CDR2 (germline): ENHRY, SYGVKD. The CDR3 protein is CAIRRDRGNEQYF. The CDR3 DNA reads as TGTGCCATCAGACGGGACAGGGGTAACGAGCAGTACTTC.

This rearrangement joins TRBV7-2 to TRBJ1-6; D gene unclear. The CDR3 loop spans 15 amino acids. Germline assignment: CDR1 SGHTA and CDR2 FQGNSA. V lost 5 bases and J lost 10, with 18 bases in between. The CDR3 loop is CASSPRGGKGSPLHF. The CDR3 DNA follows: TGTGCCAGCAGCCCGCGGGGAGGCAAGGGATCACCCCTCCACTTT.

This clone was seen only once. CDR3 protein: CASSLTGVGYNEQFF. DNA for the CDR3: TGTGCCAGTAGCCTGACGGGGGTCGGCTACAATGAGCAGTTCTTC. The chain is built from TRBV19 and TRBJ2-1; the D gene is possibly TRBD2 (6 bases). CDR1 and CDR2 (germline): LNHDA, SQIVND (reference sequence). The CDR3 sequence is 15 residues long. Between the trimmed V and J ends, which lost 6 bases and 3 bases, there was a span of 15 bases.

This clone was picked up one time. The V gene is TRBV6-5, the J gene TRBJ2-2; 7 bases line up with TRBD1. V was pared by 5 bases and J by 3 bases, with 6 bases of the junction left unmatched. The CDR3 has 15 amino acids. Germline lookup yields CDR1 MNHEY and CDR2 SVGAGI. CDR3 loop: CASSTWDSYTGELFF. The DNA of the CDR3 is TGTGCCAGCAGTACTTGGGACAGTTACACCGGGGAGCTGTTTTTT.

V and J are TRBV28 and TRBJ1-2; tentatively, D is TRBD1 (5 bases). Trimming stripped 3 bases from V and 6 bases from J, with 11 bases between. The CDR3 extends over 13 amino acids. From germline, CDR1 is MDHEN and CDR2 SYDVKM. The DNA of the CDR3 is TGTGCCAGCAGTTTGTGGGGCTGGGATGGCTACACCTTC. Protein product: CASSLWGWDGYTF.

This sequence joins TRBV7-9 and TRBJ1-4, with D possibly TRBD1 on 6 matching bases. The CDR3 is made up of 15 amino acids. Deletions cut 4 bases from V and 0 bases from J, with 9 bases between. CDR1 and CDR2 from the germline V gene are SEHNR and FQNEAQ (reference sequence). CDR3 in amino acids: CASSSGQSTNEKLFF. Written as DNA, the CDR3 is TGTGCCAGCAGCTCCGGACAGTCAACTAATGAAAAACTGTTTTTT.

The V and J genes are TRBV27 and TRBJ2-7; 10 bases are a match to TRBD1. V lost 2 bases and J lost 3; bases outside the gene matches: 7. The CDR3 spans 16 residues. CDR1 and CDR2 (germline): MNHEY, SMNVEV (reference sequence). The CDR3 DNA reads TGTGCCAGCAGTTTAAGAAGGGACAGGGGTGGCTACGAGCAGTACTTC. It specifies CASSLRRDRGGYEQYF.

The chain is built from TRBV9 and TRBJ1-4; no clear D gene. Germline V gives CDR1 SGDLS, CDR2 YYNGEE. The length of the CDR3 is 14 residues. V lost 4 bases to trimming and J lost 6 bases, with 13 bases between them. For the CDR3, the DNA is TGTGCCAGCAGCCCCCGCCGGTCTCATGAAAAACTGTTTTTT. Translation gives CASSPRRSHEKLFF.

Only a few counts were recorded for this clone. The chain recombines TRBV19 with TRBJ1-2; no clear D. The CDR3 is made up of 18 amino acids. The germline gives CDR1 LNHDA, CDR2 SQIVND (reference sequence). Trimming cost V 5 bases and J 2 bases, with 24 bases left between them. CDR3 sequence reads: CASSPSYRLAHLNYGYTF. The CDR3 region has the DNA TGTGCCAGTAGTCCTTCTTACCGATTAGCTCATTTAAACTATGGCTACACCTTC.

The chain combines TRBV15 with TRBJ2-4; 9 nucleotides agree with TRBD1. Germline values: CDR1 LNHNV, CDR2 YYDKDF (reference sequence). This CDR3 has 15 amino acids. V was pared by 3 bases and J by 8 bases, with 8 bases of the junction left unmatched. CDR3 sequence: CATSRGQGNADIQYF. CDR3 DNA sequence: TGTGCCACCAGCAGGGGACAGGGAAACGCCGACATTCAGTACTTC.

With respect to this clone: Other DNA sequences from this sample encode an identical CDR3 as well. This chain links TRBV28 with TRBJ2-7; no clear D gene. The V end lost 2 bases, the J end lost 0 bases, and 5 bases lay between the germline ends. Germline V lookup: CDR1 MDHEN, CDR2 SYDVKM. CDR3 length equals 13 residues. The CDR3 region is CASSLGGSYEQYF. The CDR3 bases are TGTGCCAGCAGTTTAGGCGGCTCCTACGAGCAGTACTTC.

V usage is TRBV5-6 and J usage is TRBJ2-5; TRBD2 agrees at 12 bases. V lost 0 bases to trimming and J lost 8 bases; unmatched junction nucleotides: 14. The CDR3 is made up of 18 amino acids. Germline V CDR1 and CDR2: SGHDT, YYEEEE. CDR3 sequence: CASSLGASSGRAFVTQYF. The CDR3 region has the DNA TGTGCCAGCAGCTTGGGGGCCTCTAGCGGGAGGGCCTTTGTAACCCAGTACTTC.

This sequence joins TRBV27 and TRBJ1-1; 7 bases are shared with TRBD1. Germline loops: CDR1 MNHEY, CDR2 SMNVEV (reference sequence). V shed 3 bases and J 1 base; nucleotides not matched to a gene: 11. The CDR3 contains 17 residues. CDR3 sequence: CASSFSVPGTANTEAFF. The CDR3 coding sequence is TGTGCCAGCAGTTTTTCCGTACCCGGGACAGCGAACACTGAAGCTTTCTTT.

J is TRBJ2-7 and V is TRBV4-2; the D is unclear. In germline, CDR1 is LGHNA, CDR2 YNFKEQ. This CDR3 is built from 14 residues. V was trimmed by 1 base and J by 3 bases, leaving 10 bases between them. The CDR3 bases are TGTGCCAGCAGCCAAGGGAACACAGACTACGAGCAGTACTTC. Translating it yields CASSQGNTDYEQYF.

This clone is a singleton in its sample. Additional DNA sequences in this sample encode the identical CDR3. V usage is TRBV7-9 and J usage is TRBJ2-7; D possibly corresponds to TRBD2 (5 bases). The CDR3 has 14 amino acids. The germline CDR1 and CDR2 sequences are SEHNR and FQNEAQ (reference sequence). Between the trimmed V and J ends, which lost 1 base and 1 base, there was a span of 8 bases. The CDR3 sequence is CASSLGGVSYEQYF. The CDR3 DNA sequence: TGTGCCAGCAGCTTAGGGGGAGTTTCCTACGAGCAGTACTTC.

This chain links TRBV5-4 with TRBJ1-4, with a possible D match to TRBD1 (5 bases). The CDR3 consists of 15 residues. V lost 0 bases and J lost 2, with 8 bases in between. The germline V gene encodes CDR1 SGHNT and CDR2 YYREEE (reference sequence). The CDR3, as DNA: TGTGCCAGCAGCTTGGGGCAGGGCACTAATGAAAAACTGTTTTTT. It is translated as CASSLGQGTNEKLFF.

This chain uses TRBV4-1 with TRBJ2-5; 7 nucleotides align to TRBD1. V shed 3 bases and J 5 bases; nucleotides not matched to a gene: 9. This CDR3 is 15 amino acids long. The germline gives CDR1 MGHRA, CDR2 YSYEKL. The CDR3 DNA reads TGCGCCAGCAGCCAGGTCACGACAGGGCGGGAGACCCAGTACTTC. Protein product: CASSQVTTGRETQYF.

J is TRBJ1-5 and V is TRBV6-5; 7 bases map to TRBD1. The length of the CDR3 is 15 residues. The junction had 7 bases not matched to a gene; V was cut back by 5 bases and J by 3 bases. Looked up from germline, CDR1 is MNHEY and CDR2 is SVGAGI. The CDR3 region has the DNA TGTGCCAGCAGTCTGACAGGGTTACCCAATCAGCCCCAGCATTTT. Its protein is CASSLTGLPNQPQHF.

The V gene is TRBV6-5, the J gene TRBJ1-4, with D unclear. The CDR3 has 13 amino acids. Germline lookup yields CDR1 MNHEY and CDR2 SVGAGI. Deletions cut 6 bases from V and 3 bases from J, with 8 bases between. CDR3 sequence: CASSGVPNEKLFF. The CDR3, as DNA: TGTGCCAGCAGCGGGGTTCCTAATGAAAAACTGTTTTTT.

This clone was seen a few times. The rearrangement joins TRBV6-5 to TRBJ1-4; possible D gene TRBD1, 5 bases. V lost 6 bases and J lost 0, with 11 bases in between. The V gene's germline CDR1 is MNHEY and CDR2 SVGAGI. This CDR3 comprises 15 residues. This chain's CDR3 is CASRGGQATNEKLFF. For the CDR3, the DNA is TGTGCCAGCAGGGGGGGTCAAGCAACTAATGAAAAACTGTTTTTT.

V and J are TRBV30 and TRBJ1-2; 8 nucleotides match TRBD1. This CDR3 has 14 residues. The germline CDR1 and CDR2 sequences are GTSNPN and SVGIG (reference sequence). Trimming cost V 4 bases and J 4 bases; bases outside gene matches: 8. CDR3 DNA sequence: TGTGCCTGGACGATCGGACAGGGCCTCTATGGCTACACCTTC. Its translation is CAWTIGQGLYGYTF.

The J gene is TRBJ2-1, the V gene TRBV7-3, with TRBD2 identical over 8 bases. Germline CDR1 reads SGHTA; CDR2 reads FQGTGA. CDR3 length: 15 residues. V dropped 5 bases and J dropped 3; count of bases not matched to a gene: 6. CDR3 in amino acids: CASSLAGYLYNEQFF. DNA for the CDR3: TGTGCCAGCAGCCTAGCGGGCTACCTCTACAATGAGCAGTTCTTC.

This chain joins TRBV11-2 and TRBJ2-5; 12 positions match TRBD2. V was clipped by 5 bases and J by 5 bases; unmatched bases: 3. From germline, CDR1 is SGHAT and CDR2 FQNNGV. The length of the CDR3 is 14 residues. CDR3 nucleotides: TGTGCCAGCAGCCCGACTAGCGGGGGTGAGACCCAGTACTTC. Its protein product is CASSPTSGGETQYF.

This chain uses TRBV10-1 with TRBJ2-1; 8 bases are a match to TRBD2. The CDR3 loop spans 17 amino acids. J lost 9 bases, V lost 6 bases, and 19 bases had no gene match. Germline V CDR1 and CDR2: WNHNN, SYGVQD (reference sequence). The CDR3 coding sequence is TGCGCCAGCAGCCAAAGTCCCGGGACTAGGGCTCGTGCTGAGCAGTTCTTC. This sequence encodes CASSQSPGTRARAEQFF.

V and J are TRBV7-2 and TRBJ1-2; perhaps TRBD1 as D (5 bases). The CDR3 spans 13 residues. CDR1 is SGHTA, CDR2 FQGNSA, per germline. Trimming stripped 7 bases from V and 4 bases from J, with 13 bases between. The CDR3 region is CASTQGSFYGYTF. Here the CDR3 DNA reads TGTGCCAGCACTCAGGGTTCCTTCTATGGCTACACCTTC.